The 24 T cell receptor beta chains below all came from one sample that was sequenced in a study of identical twins' blood T cells. Via MiXCR, TCRdb re-called the 5' RACE reads, giving one row per CDR3 protein. The sample has 350,000 to 400,000 distinct CDR3 sequences, approximately 30% seen once. Sequenced: PBMCs. These receptors originate from a woman between 18 and 55 years old in good health.

This clonotype has only a few counts. The chain joins TRBV5-1 to TRBJ2-3; 7 bases agree with TRBD2. V was clipped by 4 bases and J by 0 bases; unmatched bases: 5. Germline V gene sequence: CDR1 SGHRS, CDR2 YFSETQ. The CDR3 length is 15 residues. CDR3 in amino acids: CASSIGTISTDTQYF. The CDR3 DNA reads TGCGCCAGCAGCATAGGGACTATTAGCACAGATACGCAGTATTTT.

A few counts support this clonotype. The chain is built from TRBV3-1 and TRBJ2-5; 7 nucleotides line up with TRBD1. V shed 6 bases and J 3 bases; nucleotides not matched to a gene: 7. Germline CDR1 LGHDT, CDR2 YNNKEL (reference sequence). This CDR3 region has 14 residues. This CDR3 is CASRDRGTEETQYF. For the CDR3, the DNA is TGTGCCAGCAGAGATAGGGGGACAGAAGAGACCCAGTACTTC.

J is TRBJ1-1 and V is TRBV20-1, with D unresolved. The CDR3 contains 12 residues. Germline CDR1 is DFQATT and CDR2 is SNEGSKA (reference sequence). Trimming removed 7 bases from V and 1 base from J, with 10 bases in between. CDR3 amino acids: CSGSNGNTEAFF. DNA of the CDR3: TGCAGTGGCTCGAACGGGAACACTGAAGCTTTCTTT.

This clonotype was seen only once. The chain has TRBV4-3 and TRBJ2-1; 12 bases are shared with TRBD2. The germline V gene encodes CDR1 LGHNA and CDR2 YSLEER. This CDR3 is 16 amino acids long. The junction had 7 bases not matched to a gene; V was cut back by 1 base and J by 9 bases. DNA of the CDR3: TGCGCCAGCAGCCAAGTGTGGCTAGCGGGAGGGCGTGAGCAGTTCTTC. Its protein product is CASSQVWLAGGREQFF.

This chain connects TRBV7-9 to TRBJ1-5, with 9 nucleotides matching TRBD1. The J segment lost 1 base and the V segment lost 4 bases, leaving 2 bases of the junction unmatched. The germline CDR1 and CDR2 sequences are SEHNR and FQNEAQ (reference sequence). The CDR3 contains 15 residues. The CDR3: CASSWGTGSNQPQHF. The CDR3, as DNA: TGTGCCAGCAGCTGGGGGACAGGGAGCAATCAGCCCCAGCATTTT.

This clonotype was picked up a small number of times. The chain employs TRBV25-1 and TRBJ2-2, with a weak D call TRBD2 (5 bases). V dropped 5 bases and J dropped 1 base, with 11 bases sitting between them. CDR3 length: 15 amino acids. From germline, CDR1 is MGHDK and CDR2 SYGVNS. This chain's CDR3 is CASSPRARNTGELFF. As DNA, the CDR3 is TGTGCCAGCAGTCCGCGGGCCCGGAACACCGGGGAGCTGTTTTTT. The full variable domain, with the rest looked up from reference TRBV25-1 and TRBJ2-2, is EADIYQTPRYLVIGTGKKITLECSQTMGHDKMYWYQQDPGMELHLIHYSYGVNSTEKGDLSSESTVSRIRTEHFPLTLESARPSHTSQYLCASSPRARNTGELFFGEGSRLTVL.

At least ten counts were recorded for this clonotype. This sequence joins TRBV6-2 or TRBV6-3 and TRBJ2-1, with TRBD2 identical over 12 bases. Germline CDR1 MNHEY, CDR2 SVGEGT. V lost 6 bases to trimming and J lost 7 bases; unmatched junction nucleotides: 10. The CDR3 spans 16 residues. For the CDR3, the DNA is TGTGCCAGCAGGTCCCACGGACTAGCGGGGACAAATGAGCAGTTCTTC. Encoded protein: CASRSHGLAGTNEQFF.

This chain joins TRBV20-1 and TRBJ2-1; D is possibly TRBD1 (6 bases). The CDR3 has 16 amino acids. The V end was cut by 6 bases, the J end by 3 bases, with 21 bases between. From germline, CDR1 is DFQATT and CDR2 SNEGSKA (reference sequence). The CDR3 reads CSAPIPEGVFYNEQFF. DNA for the CDR3: TGCAGTGCGCCTATCCCTGAGGGGGTTTTCTACAATGAGCAGTTCTTC.

Ten or more counts support this clonotype. For the CDR3, the DNA is TGCAGTGTGGCCGTGGGGTACACTGAAGCTTTCTTT. It specifies CSVAVGYTEAFF. The chain has TRBV20-1 and TRBJ1-1; D not resolved. The CDR3 is 12 amino acids. V was cut by 7 bases and J by 3 bases, with 12 bases left in between. Germline assignment: CDR1 DFQATT and CDR2 SNEGSKA (reference sequence).

This clonotype was counted between two and nine times. The V call is TRBV6-5, the J call TRBJ2-7; tentative D call: TRBD2 (5 bases). V gave up 8 bases and J gave up 6 bases, with 14 bases separating them. The CDR3 contains 12 residues. Germline CDR1 MNHEY, CDR2 SVGAGI. The CDR3 is CASQSGGGEQYF. CDR3 DNA sequence: TGTGCCAGCCAGAGCGGTGGCGGCGAGCAGTACTTC.

The chain couples TRBV7-9 to TRBJ2-3; no clear D gene. From germline, CDR1 is SEHNR and CDR2 FQNEAQ (reference sequence). V lost 1 base and J 0 bases, leaving 11 bases between the germline ends. The CDR3 has 16 residues. In DNA form, the CDR3 reads TGTGCCAGCAGCTTAGGGGCTACACCTAGCACAGATACGCAGTATTTT. As protein: CASSLGATPSTDTQYF.

This chain connects TRBV4-3 to TRBJ2-2; 7 bases agree with TRBD1. J gave up 7 bases and V 5 bases, and 4 bases lay outside the gene matches. CDR1 and CDR2 from the germline V gene are LGHNA and YSLEER. This CDR3 has 13 amino acids. CDR3 nucleotide sequence: TGCGCCAGCAGCAGGGGGCCTGGCGGGGAGCTGTTTTTT. Encoded protein: CASSRGPGGELFF.

The chain joins TRBV20-1 to TRBJ2-7; D possibly corresponds to TRBD2 (6 bases). The CDR3 has 15 amino acids. V was pared by 5 bases and J by 6 bases, with 23 bases between. Germline lookup yields CDR1 DFQATT and CDR2 SNEGSKA (reference sequence). The CDR3 region has the DNA TGCAGTGCTCTGGTAGCGGAGCGCCGGTCAGGCGAGCAGTACTTC. Residues: CSALVAERRSGEQYF.

The chain links TRBV29-1 to TRBJ2-7; D unclear. The germline V gene has CDR1 SQVTM and CDR2 ANQGSEA. The CDR3 consists of 14 residues. Trimming stripped 6 bases from V and 0 bases from J, with 15 bases between. The CDR3 reads CSVTFGSSSYEQYF. CDR3 nucleotides: TGCAGCGTCACGTTCGGCTCTAGCTCCTACGAGCAGTACTTC.

The chain recombines TRBV29-1 with TRBJ1-1; TRBD1 matches 8 bases. Germline-derived CDR1 and CDR2 are SQVTM and ANQGSEA. V lost 3 bases, J lost 5 bases, and 8 bases stayed unmatched. The CDR3 consists of 14 residues. CDR3 bases: TGCAGCGTTGAGTCTCGGCAGGGGGCGACTGAAGCTTTCTTT. It translates to CSVESRQGATEAFF. Combining the CDR3 with reference TRBV29-1 and TRBJ1-1 gives the whole variable domain SAVISQKPSRDICQRGTSLTIQCQVDSQVTMMFWYRQQPGQSLTLIATANQGSEATYESGFVIDKFPISRPNLTFSTLTVSNMSPEDSSIYLCSVESRQGATEAFFGQGTRLTVV.

The chain uses TRBV11-2 and TRBJ2-3; 9 nucleotides agree with TRBD2. V was pared by 1 base and J by 3 bases, with 2 bases of the junction left unmatched. Germline CDR1 is SGHAT and CDR2 is FQNNGV. CDR3 size: 15 residues. The CDR3 nucleotides are TGTGCCAGCAGCTTAGGGAGCGGGGGGACAGATACGCAGTATTTT. Translation: CASSLGSGGTDTQYF. The variable domain in full, completed from reference TRBV11-2 and TRBJ2-3, reads EAGVAQSPRYKIIEKRQSVAFWCNPISGHATLYWYQQILGQGPKLLIQFQNNGVVDDSQLPKDRFSAERLKGVDSTLKIQPAKLEDSAVYLCASSLGSGGTDTQYFGPGTRLTVL.

The table lists this clonotype with a few counts. CDR3 sequence reads: CASSSRRSSYNEQFF. Written as DNA, the CDR3 is TGTGCCAGCAGTTCCCGGCGAAGCTCCTACAATGAGCAGTTCTTC. The chain recombines TRBV6-1 with TRBJ2-1; D call uncertain. Germline CDR1 MNHNS, CDR2 SASEGT. This CDR3 is 15 amino acids long. V lost 5 bases, J lost 0 bases, and 11 bases lay in between.

This clonotype was counted ten times or more. The chain has TRBV2 and TRBJ2-7; tentative D call: TRBD2 (5 bases). The CDR3 length is 13 residues. Germline loops: CDR1 SNHLY, CDR2 FYNNEI. V lost 5 bases, J lost 2 bases, and 10 bases lay in between. The DNA for the CDR3 is TGTGCCAGCAGTCCGGGGTTTACCTACGAGCAGTACTTC. This codes for CASSPGFTYEQYF.

The chain recombines TRBV20-1 with TRBJ2-1; 8 nucleotides line up with TRBD2. CDR3 size: 14 residues. Germline CDR1 DFQATT, CDR2 SNEGSKA (reference sequence). With 6 bases clipped from V and 2 bases from J, the junction kept 6 bases outside the gene matches. The CDR3 loop is CSAQKAGAYNEQFF. The CDR3 DNA follows: TGCAGTGCCCAAAAAGCGGGGGCCTACAATGAGCAGTTCTTC.

This clonotype occurred a few times. The rearrangement uses TRBV25-1 and TRBJ2-4; 9 nucleotides align to TRBD2. The CDR3 totals 15 residues. The trim removed 5 bases at V and 3 bases at J, leaving 5 bases unmatched. The germline V gene has CDR1 MGHDK and CDR2 SYGVNS. In DNA, the CDR3 is TGTGCCAGCAGTTTAGCGGGAGAGTACAAAAACATTCAGTACTTC. Residues: CASSLAGEYKNIQYF.

CDR3 loop: CSAVLAVHTDTQYF. The DNA for the CDR3 is TGCAGTGCTGTGCTAGCGGTACACACAGATACGCAGTATTTT. The chain employs TRBV20-1 and TRBJ2-3, with 7 bases fitting TRBD2. Unmatched junction bases numbered 7, after V lost 5 bases and J lost 2 bases. The CDR3 is made up of 14 amino acids. Per the germline V gene, CDR1 is DFQATT and CDR2 is SNEGSKA (reference sequence).

In DNA, the CDR3 is TGCAGTGCTAGAGGTCTCGGGGGGTCGAACACCGGGGAGCTGTTTTTT. Translation gives CSARGLGGSNTGELFF. The chain has TRBV20-1 and TRBJ2-2, with 7 bases identical to TRBD2. The CDR3 has 16 amino acids. Germline CDR1 reads DFQATT; CDR2 reads SNEGSKA (reference sequence). J lost 0 bases, V lost 1 base, and 5 bases had no gene match.

The rearrangement joins TRBV7-9 to TRBJ2-7, with TRBD2 matching 9 bases. The germline V gene encodes CDR1 SEHNR and CDR2 FQNEAQ (reference sequence). Trimming took 6 bases from V and 3 from J; bases not matched to a gene: 3. The length of the CDR3 is 13 residues. CDR3 DNA: TGTGCCAGCAGTGGACTAGCGTACTACGAGCAGTACTTC. It yields the protein CASSGLAYYEQYF.

This clonotype was seen a handful of times. The chain combines TRBV7-9 with TRBJ2-7; no clear D gene. Germline V gene data show CDR1 as SEHNR and CDR2 as FQNEAQ (reference sequence). This CDR3 comprises 13 residues. Trimming pared 5 bases from V and 0 bases from J, leaving 8 bases between. The CDR3 spells CASSASISYEQYF. The CDR3 DNA follows: TGTGCCAGCAGCGCCTCAATCTCCTACGAGCAGTACTTC.